The source of this T cell receptor (beta chain) is a study of T-cell reconstitution after alpha-beta-depleted transplantation in children. This sample's TCRbeta library carried unique molecular identifier barcodes. One entry per CDR3 protein results from TCRdb running MiXCR on the PCR reads. The table shows more than 200,000 distinct CDR3 sequences, with roughly a tenth occurring only once. This clonotype occurred many times. Germline CDR1 is ENHRY and CDR2 is SYGVKD. The CDR3 consists of 13 residues. V was shortened by 10 bases and J by 1 base, with 13 bases between the two germline ends. This rearrangement joins TRBV10-3 to TRBJ1-1; TRBD1 might be the D (6 bases). This sequence was found in a human donor who donated a stem cell graft to a child with SCID. The sequenced sample was PBMCs from the stem cell graft donor, obtained from the stem cell graft. CDR3 DNA: TGTGCCACTACAGGGAACACGAACACTGAAGCTTTCTTT. This gives the protein CATTGNTNTEAFF.